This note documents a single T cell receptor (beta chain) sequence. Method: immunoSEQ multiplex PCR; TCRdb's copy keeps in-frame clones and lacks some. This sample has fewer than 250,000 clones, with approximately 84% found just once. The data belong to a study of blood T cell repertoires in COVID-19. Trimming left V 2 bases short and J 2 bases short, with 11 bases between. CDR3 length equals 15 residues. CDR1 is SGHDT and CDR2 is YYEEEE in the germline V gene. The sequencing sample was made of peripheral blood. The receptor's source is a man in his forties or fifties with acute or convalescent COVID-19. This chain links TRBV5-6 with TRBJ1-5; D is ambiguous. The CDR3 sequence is CASSFGSRGNQPQHF. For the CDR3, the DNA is TGTGCCAGCAGCTTCGGGAGCAGAGGCAATCAGCCCCAGCATTTT.